The rows below give T cell receptor beta chains drawn from one sample of a study of identical twins. TCRdb called the 5' RACE reads again in MiXCR, with one record for every CDR3 protein. Altogether 200,000 to 300,000 distinct CDR3 sequences are present, 6% to 8% being singletons, with the ten largest covering around 5%. These data were also reused for a study on yellow fever vaccine responses in identical twins.

The sequenced sample was CD8+ T cells sorted from blood. All receptors come from a woman between 18 and 29 years old in good health. The CDR3 runs from the conserved cysteine through the conserved F or W. A D gene is named only where the DNA matches it firmly. Not all rows give a size; the values are once, few, many and, for expanded clones, a class.

CASSPPQGSTGELFF,TGTGCCAGCAGCCCCCCCCAGGGGAGCACCGGGGAGCTGTTTTTT,TRBV7-9,15,TRBJ2-2,few,NA
CASIQDGPGGRNQPQHF,TGCGCCAGCATCCAAGATGGGCCGGGGGGCCGCAATCAGCCCCAGCATTTT,TRBV4-1,17,TRBJ1-5,NA,NA
CSVETGYYEQYF,TGCAGCGTTGAAACTGGATACTACGAGCAGTACTTC,TRBV29-1,12,TRBJ2-7,many,NA
CASSATTGAWETQYF,TGTGCCAGCAGTGCAACGACAGGGGCCTGGGAGACCCAGTACTTC,TRBV6-1,15,TRBJ2-5,few,TRBD1
CASSDRGFSTDTQYF,TGTGCCAGCAGCGACAGGGGATTTAGCACAGATACGCAGTATTTT,TRBV2,15,TRBJ2-3,NA,TRBD1
CASSQDPPGSYEQYF,TGCGCCAGCAGCCAAGACCCCCCAGGGAGCTACGAGCAGTACTTC,TRBV4-1,15,TRBJ2-7,many,NA
CSASREWENTEAFF,TGCAGTGCTAGCCGGGAGTGGGAGAACACTGAAGCTTTCTTT,TRBV20-1,14,TRBJ1-1,NA,NA
CARITWAFEQFF,TGTGCCAGAATCACGTGGGCGTTTGAGCAGTTCTTC,TRBV21-1,12,TRBJ2-1,NA,NA
CASSEGLAGEETQYF,TGTGCCAGCAGCGAAGGACTAGCGGGTGAAGAGACCCAGTACTTC,TRBV2,15,TRBJ2-5,few,TRBD2
CASSPIAGELFF,TGTGCCAGCAGCCCAATTGCCGGGGAGCTGTTTTTT,TRBV7-9,12,TRBJ2-2,many,NA
CASSTYSGGGNEQFF,TGTGCCAGCAGCACCTATAGCGGGGGGGGGAATGAGCAGTTCTTC,TRBV27,15,TRBJ2-1,few,TRBD2
CASIRSGGSNTGELFF,TGTGCCAGCATTCGGAGCGGGGGATCGAACACCGGGGAGCTGTTTTTT,TRBV27,16,TRBJ2-2,NA,TRBD2
CSARGRSSTDTQYF,TGCAGTGCTAGAGGGAGATCTAGCACAGATACGCAGTATTTT,TRBV20-1,14,TRBJ2-3,NA,NA
CASSPGQGNTEAFF,TGTGCCAGCAGCCCGGGACAGGGTAACACTGAAGCTTTCTTT,TRBV7-9,14,TRBJ1-1,NA,TRBD1
CATRRDLLNTEAFF,TGTGCCACCCGGAGGGACCTCCTGAACACTGAAGCTTTCTTT,TRBV15,14,TRBJ1-1,few,NA
CASNIRDRGPDTQYF,TGTGCCAGCAACATCCGGGACAGGGGGCCAGATACGCAGTATTTT,TRBV11-1,15,TRBJ2-3,few,TRBD1
CASSTPASGGSYEQYF,TGTGCCAGCAGTACTCCAGCTAGCGGGGGATCCTACGAGCAGTACTTC,TRBV12-3/TRBV12-4,16,TRBJ2-7,NA,TRBD2
CASSPDRGLNEQFF,TGTGCCAGCAGCCCGGACAGGGGTTTAAATGAGCAGTTCTTC,TRBV12-3/TRBV12-4,14,TRBJ2-1,many,TRBD1
CASSIARDRDTEAFF,TGTGCCAGTAGTATAGCCAGGGACCGAGATACTGAAGCTTTCTTT,TRBV19,15,TRBJ1-1,few,NA
CASSGTGVREAFF,TGTGCCAGCAGCGGGACAGGGGTTCGTGAAGCTTTCTTT,TRBV9,13,TRBJ1-1,few,TRBD1
CSARVLGDTEAFF,TGCAGTGCTAGAGTCCTTGGGGACACTGAAGCTTTCTTT,TRBV20-1,13,TRBJ1-1,many,NA
CSARVTGDASPLHF,TGCAGTGCTAGAGTGACAGGGGACGCCTCACCCCTCCACTTT,TRBV20-1,14,TRBJ1-6,few,TRBD1
CSAQALAESTDTQYF,TGCAGTGCACAGGCACTAGCCGAAAGCACAGATACGCAGTATTTT,TRBV20-1,15,TRBJ2-3,many,NA
CASSPSTGIFNEKLFF,TGTGCCAGCAGCCCATCAACAGGGATATTTAATGAAAAACTGTTTTTT,TRBV6-2/TRBV6-3,16,TRBJ1-4,NA,NA
CASSLEVANTGELFF,TGTGCCAGCAGCTTAGAGGTGGCGAACACCGGGGAGCTGTTTTTT,TRBV7-6,15,TRBJ2-2,few,NA
CAISEETHTGELFF,TGTGCCATCAGTGAAGAGACCCACACCGGGGAGCTGTTTTTT,TRBV10-3,14,TRBJ2-2,many,NA
CASSVQGARETQYF,TGTGCCAGCAGCGTGCAGGGGGCGAGGGAGACCCAGTACTTC,TRBV7-6,14,TRBJ2-5,NA,TRBD1
CASSLVTLITGQGGSYNEQFF,TGTGCCAGCAGCTTAGTAACCCTCATAACAGGGCAGGGTGGCTCCTACAATGAGCAGTTCTTC,TRBV11-1,21,TRBJ2-1,few,NA
CASSTRQGRSTEAFF,TGTGCCAGCAGCACACGACAGGGTCGGAGCACTGAAGCTTTCTTT,TRBV28,15,TRBJ1-1,NA,TRBD1
CASSQPAGELFF,TGTGCCAGCAGCCAACCGGCCGGGGAGCTGTTTTTT,TRBV4-2,12,TRBJ2-2,many,NA
CASSLGQGGAYNEQFF,TGTGCCAGCAGCTTAGGTCAGGGGGGCGCCTACAATGAGCAGTTCTTC,TRBV7-6,16,TRBJ2-1,few,NA
CASSYSLGSTDTQYF,TGTGCCAGCAGTTACTCGTTAGGAAGCACAGATACGCAGTATTTT,TRBV6-5,15,TRBJ2-3,NA,NA
CSVITSRSSSYNEQFF,TGCAGCGTCATCACTAGCAGATCAAGCTCCTACAATGAGCAGTTCTTC,TRBV29-1,16,TRBJ2-1,NA,NA
CASSLGANTDTQYF,TGTGCCAGCAGTTTAGGGGCTAACACAGATACGCAGTATTTT,TRBV12-3/TRBV12-4,14,TRBJ2-3,NA,NA
CASSLPGTSAANTGELFF,TGTGCCAGCAGCTTACCAGGGACTAGCGCAGCGAACACCGGGGAGCTGTTTTTT,TRBV11-2,18,TRBJ2-2,few,TRBD2
CSVERANTGELFF,TGCAGCGTTGAACGGGCGAACACCGGGGAGCTGTTTTTT,TRBV29-1,13,TRBJ2-2,many,NA
CSATSLLSGSESYEQYF,TGCAGTGCTACCAGCCTCCTCAGCGGGAGCGAATCCTACGAGCAGTACTTC,TRBV20-1,17,TRBJ2-7,few,TRBD2
CASSPEVGTQITDTQYF,TGTGCCAGCAGCCCGGAGGTGGGGACCCAAATCACAGATACGCAGTATTTT,TRBV13,17,TRBJ2-3,few,NA
CASSSDNTDTQYF,TGTGCCAGCAGTTCTGACAACACAGATACGCAGTATTTT,TRBV28,13,TRBJ2-3,NA,NA
CASSAGTGGGGQPQHF,TGTGCCAGCAGTGCGGGGACAGGGGGAGGGGGCCAGCCCCAGCATTTT,TRBV12-3/TRBV12-4,16,TRBJ1-5,many,TRBD1
CASSFLHNEQFF,TGTGCCAGCAGCTTTTTACACAATGAGCAGTTCTTC,TRBV7-9,12,TRBJ2-1,many,NA
CASSPGPPADTQYF,TGTGCCAGCAGCCCCGGCCCTCCGGCTGATACGCAGTATTTT,TRBV12-3/TRBV12-4,14,TRBJ2-3,NA,NA
CASSPPTTGHYEQYF,TGTGCCAGCAGCCCACCTACGACCGGTCATTACGAGCAGTACTTC,TRBV16,15,TRBJ2-7,many,NA
CASSQEWATTYYEQYF,TGCGCCAGCAGCCAAGAGTGGGCCACCACTTACTACGAGCAGTACTTC,TRBV4-1,16,TRBJ2-7,few,NA
CSTSDRDKGNQPQHF,TGCAGTACCTCGGACAGGGATAAAGGGAATCAGCCCCAGCATTTT,TRBV20-1,15,TRBJ1-5,many,TRBD1
CAIYTGELFF,TGTGCCATTTACACCGGGGAGCTGTTTTTT,TRBV10-3,10,TRBJ2-2,NA,NA
CASSSSSEKPNYGYTF,TGCGCCAGCAGCTCGTCTTCAGAAAAACCTAACTATGGCTACACCTTC,TRBV5-1,16,TRBJ1-2,many,NA
CASSRSTFGGDTDTQYF,TGTGCCAGCTCACGGAGCACTTTCGGTGGGGACACAGATACGCAGTATTTT,TRBV18,17,TRBJ2-3,NA,NA
CASSQEGGRAEAFF,TGCGCCAGCAGCCAAGAAGGGGGGCGAGCTGAAGCTTTCTTT,TRBV4-1,14,TRBJ1-1,NA,NA
CASSPPETSRDEQFF,TGCGCCAGCAGCCCACCGGAGACTAGCAGGGATGAGCAGTTCTTC,TRBV4-1,15,TRBJ2-1,NA,TRBD2
CATSTSWTSGKTGELFF,TGTGCCACCAGCACCTCTTGGACTAGCGGGAAAACCGGGGAGCTGTTTTTT,TRBV15,17,TRBJ2-2,many,TRBD2
CASSKNREYNSPLHF,TGTGCCAGCAGTAAAAACAGAGAATATAATTCACCCCTCCACTTT,TRBV6-8,15,TRBJ1-6,many,NA
CASSYGENEQFF,TGTGCCAGCAGTTACGGGGAGAATGAGCAGTTCTTC,TRBV6-5,12,TRBJ2-1,few,NA
CASSTTVGSGVEDTQYF,TGTGCCAGCAGCACGACGGTCGGTAGCGGGGTAGAGGATACGCAGTATTTT,TRBV11-2,17,TRBJ2-3,few,TRBD2
CASSSPGGAVGNTIYF,TGTGCCAGCAGCTCCCCAGGGGGCGCGGTTGGAAACACCATATATTTT,TRBV9,16,TRBJ1-3,many,TRBD1
CASSLGALAGLETQYF,TGTGCCAGCAGCTTAGGGGCCCTAGCGGGATTGGAGACCCAGTACTTC,TRBV7-9,16,TRBJ2-5,few,TRBD2
CASSVGQGTDNEQFF,TGTGCCAGCAGCGTGGGACAGGGTACCGACAATGAGCAGTTCTTC,TRBV9,15,TRBJ2-1,NA,TRBD1
CASSLYTGEFPEAFF,TGTGCCAGCAGTTTATATACAGGGGAGTTCCCTGAAGCTTTCTTT,TRBV12-3/TRBV12-4,15,TRBJ1-1,few,TRBD1
CASSLFLNERGNQETQYF,TGTGCCAGCAGTTTATTTTTAAACGAGAGGGGAAACCAAGAGACCCAGTACTTC,TRBV28,18,TRBJ2-5,few,NA